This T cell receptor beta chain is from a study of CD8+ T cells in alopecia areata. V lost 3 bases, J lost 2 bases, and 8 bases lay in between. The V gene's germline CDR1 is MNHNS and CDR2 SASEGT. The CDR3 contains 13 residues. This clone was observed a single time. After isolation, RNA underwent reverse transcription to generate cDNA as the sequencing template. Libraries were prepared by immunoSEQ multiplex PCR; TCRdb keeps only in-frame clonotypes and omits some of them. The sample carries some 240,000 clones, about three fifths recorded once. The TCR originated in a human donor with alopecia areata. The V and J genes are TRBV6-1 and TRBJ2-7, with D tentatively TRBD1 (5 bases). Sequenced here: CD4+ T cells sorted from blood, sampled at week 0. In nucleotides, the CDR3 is TGTGCCAGCAGTGACCGACAGACCTACGAGCAGTACTTC. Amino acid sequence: CASSDRQTYEQYF.